One TCR beta chain is described in this entry. Profiled with immunoSEQ multiplex PCR; TCRdb holds only in-frame clones, not every one. The repertoire holds about 2,500,000 clones, with approximately 90% as singletons. Germline trimming cut 5 bases from V and 8 bases from J; bases unmatched to any gene: 14. The CDR3 has 15 amino acids. Germline CDR1 reads LNHDA; CDR2 reads SQIVND (reference sequence). This sample was included in a study of shared clonotypes between healthy human individuals. The source of this sequence is a man younger than 35 in good health. Sequencing was performed on naive CD4+ T cells sorted from blood. Subset specified: CD45RA+ positively selected. The rearrangement joins TRBV19 to TRBJ1-2; 7 bases agree with TRBD1. The CDR3 spells CASSFRQGPGRGYTF. The CDR3 nucleotides are TGTGCCAGTAGTTTCCGACAGGGCCCGGGTAGGGGCTACACCTTC.